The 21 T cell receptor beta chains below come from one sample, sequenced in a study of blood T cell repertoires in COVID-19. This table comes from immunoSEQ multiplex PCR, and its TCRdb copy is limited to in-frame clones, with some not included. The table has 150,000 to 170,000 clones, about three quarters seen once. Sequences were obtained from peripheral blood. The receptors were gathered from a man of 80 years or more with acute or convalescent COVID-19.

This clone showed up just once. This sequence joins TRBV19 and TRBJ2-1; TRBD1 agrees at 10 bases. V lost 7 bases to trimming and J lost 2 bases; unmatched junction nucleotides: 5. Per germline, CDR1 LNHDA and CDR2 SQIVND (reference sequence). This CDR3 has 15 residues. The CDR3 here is CASTGTGEAYNEQFF. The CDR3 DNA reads TGTGCCAGTACCGGGACAGGGGAGGCCTACAATGAGCAGTTCTTC.

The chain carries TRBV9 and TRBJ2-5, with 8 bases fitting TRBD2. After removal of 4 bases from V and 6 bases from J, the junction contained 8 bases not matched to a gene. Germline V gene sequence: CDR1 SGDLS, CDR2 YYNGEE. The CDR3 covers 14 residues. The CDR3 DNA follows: TGTGCCAGCAGCCCTCTACTAGCGGCAAAGACCCAGTACTTC. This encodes CASSPLLAAKTQYF.

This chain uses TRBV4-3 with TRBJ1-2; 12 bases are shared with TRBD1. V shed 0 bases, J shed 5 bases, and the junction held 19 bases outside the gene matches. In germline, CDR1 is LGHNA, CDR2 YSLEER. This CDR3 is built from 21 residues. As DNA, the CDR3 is TGCGCCAGCAGCCAAGATCTTGATGGGACAGGGGGCATCTGCAGCTCGTATGGCTACACCTTC. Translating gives CASSQDLDGTGGICSSYGYTF.

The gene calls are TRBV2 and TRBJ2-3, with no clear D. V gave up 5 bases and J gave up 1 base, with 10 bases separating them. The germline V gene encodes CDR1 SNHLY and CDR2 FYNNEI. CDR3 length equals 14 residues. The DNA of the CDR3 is TGTGCCAGCAGTTTGACAAGAGGCACAGATACGCAGTATTTT. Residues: CASSLTRGTDTQYF.

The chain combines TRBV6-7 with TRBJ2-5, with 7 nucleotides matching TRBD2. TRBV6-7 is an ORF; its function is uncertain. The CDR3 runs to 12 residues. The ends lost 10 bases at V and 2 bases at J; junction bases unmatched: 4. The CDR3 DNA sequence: TGTGCCACTACGGGACTACAAGAGACCCAGTACTTC. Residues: CATTGLQETQYF.

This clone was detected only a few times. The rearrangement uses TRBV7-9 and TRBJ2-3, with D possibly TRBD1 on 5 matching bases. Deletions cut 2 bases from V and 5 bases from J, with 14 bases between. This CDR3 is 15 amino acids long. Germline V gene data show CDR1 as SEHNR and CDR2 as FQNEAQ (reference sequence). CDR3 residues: CASSLLGRAVDTQYF. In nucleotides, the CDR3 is TGTGCCAGCAGCTTATTGGGCAGGGCAGTAGATACGCAGTATTTT. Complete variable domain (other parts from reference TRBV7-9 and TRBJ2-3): DTGVSQNPRHKITKRGQNVTFRCDPISEHNRLYWYRQTLGQGPEFLTYFQNEAQLEKSRLLSDRFSAERPKGSFSTLEIQRTEQGDSAMYLCASSLLGRAVDTQYFGPGTRLTVL.

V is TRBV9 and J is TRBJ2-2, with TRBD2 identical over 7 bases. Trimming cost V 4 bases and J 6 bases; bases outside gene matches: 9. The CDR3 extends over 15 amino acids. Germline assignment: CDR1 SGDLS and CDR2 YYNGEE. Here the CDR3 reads CASSIRPGGSGELFF. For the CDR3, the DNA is TGTGCCAGCAGCATCAGACCGGGGGGATCCGGGGAGCTGTTTTTT.

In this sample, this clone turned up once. The CDR3 DNA sequence: TGTGCCAGCAGTGAGACCCGGGGTGGCAATCAGCCCCAGCATTTT. Its translation is CASSETRGGNQPQHF. The chain combines TRBV6-1 with TRBJ1-5; D is uncertain. The CDR3 extends over 15 amino acids. Germline V gene lookup returns CDR1 MNHNS and CDR2 SASEGT. With 3 bases removed from V and 2 bases from J, the gap between germline ends came to 11 bases.

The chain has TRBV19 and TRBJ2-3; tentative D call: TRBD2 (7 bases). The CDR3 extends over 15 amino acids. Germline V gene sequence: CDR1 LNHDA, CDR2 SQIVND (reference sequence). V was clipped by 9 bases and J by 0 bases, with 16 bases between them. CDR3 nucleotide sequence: TGTGCCAGCAGTCCCGGGGGGCCAAGCACAGATACGCAGTATTTT. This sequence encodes CASSPGGPSTDTQYF.

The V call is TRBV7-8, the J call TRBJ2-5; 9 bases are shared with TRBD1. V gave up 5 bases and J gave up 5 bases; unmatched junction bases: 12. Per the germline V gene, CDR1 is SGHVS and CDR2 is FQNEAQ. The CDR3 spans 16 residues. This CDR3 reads CASSKNRGRPDETQYF. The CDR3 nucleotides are TGTGCCAGCAGCAAGAACAGGGGGCGCCCCGATGAGACCCAGTACTTC.

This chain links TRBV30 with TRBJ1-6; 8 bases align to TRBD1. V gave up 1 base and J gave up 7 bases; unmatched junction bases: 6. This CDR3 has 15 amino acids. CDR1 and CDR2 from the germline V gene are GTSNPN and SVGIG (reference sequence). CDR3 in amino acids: CAWSAKGQGNSPLHF. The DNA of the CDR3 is TGTGCCTGGAGTGCCAAAGGACAGGGCAATTCACCCCTCCACTTT.

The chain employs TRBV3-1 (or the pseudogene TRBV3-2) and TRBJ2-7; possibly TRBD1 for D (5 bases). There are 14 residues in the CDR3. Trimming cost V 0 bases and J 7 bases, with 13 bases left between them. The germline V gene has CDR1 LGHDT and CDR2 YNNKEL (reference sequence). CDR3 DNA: TGTGCCAGCAGCCAAGATTTAGGGGCTCTTGAGCAGTACGTC. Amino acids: CASSQDLGALEQYV.

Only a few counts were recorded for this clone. Here the CDR3 DNA reads TGTGCCAGCAGCTTTTCAGGATCGAACACCGGGGAGCTGTTTTTT. The encoded protein is CASSFSGSNTGELFF. The chain recombines TRBV11-2 with TRBJ2-2; D not certain. Trimming cost V 3 bases and J 0 bases, with 8 bases left between them. CDR1 and CDR2 (germline): SGHAT, FQNNGV. There are 15 residues in the CDR3.

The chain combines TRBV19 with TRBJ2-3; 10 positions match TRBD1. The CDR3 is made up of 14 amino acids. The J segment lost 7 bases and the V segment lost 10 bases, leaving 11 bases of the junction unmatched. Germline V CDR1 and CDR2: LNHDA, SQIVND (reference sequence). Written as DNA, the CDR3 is TGTGCCACTGGGACAGGGGCTGCGAAACATACGCAGTATTTT. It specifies CATGTGAAKHTQYF.

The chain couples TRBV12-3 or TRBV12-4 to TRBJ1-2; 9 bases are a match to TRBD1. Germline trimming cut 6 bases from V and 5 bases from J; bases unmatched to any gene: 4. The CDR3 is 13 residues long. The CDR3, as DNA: TGTGCCAGCAGCTTACAGGGGGCATATGGCTACACCTTC. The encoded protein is CASSLQGAYGYTF.

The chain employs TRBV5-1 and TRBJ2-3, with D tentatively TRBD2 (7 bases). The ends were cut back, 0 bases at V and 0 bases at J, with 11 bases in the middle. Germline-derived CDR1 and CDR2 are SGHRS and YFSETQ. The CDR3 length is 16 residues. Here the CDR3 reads CASSLDGGASTDTQYF. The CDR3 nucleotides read TGCGCCAGCAGCTTGGATGGGGGGGCCAGCACAGATACGCAGTATTTT.

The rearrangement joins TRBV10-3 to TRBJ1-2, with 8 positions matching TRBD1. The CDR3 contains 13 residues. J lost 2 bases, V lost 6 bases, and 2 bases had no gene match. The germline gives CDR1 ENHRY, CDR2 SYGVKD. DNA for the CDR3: TGTGCCATCAGCGGACAGGGCAACTATGGCTACACCTTC. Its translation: CAISGQGNYGYTF.

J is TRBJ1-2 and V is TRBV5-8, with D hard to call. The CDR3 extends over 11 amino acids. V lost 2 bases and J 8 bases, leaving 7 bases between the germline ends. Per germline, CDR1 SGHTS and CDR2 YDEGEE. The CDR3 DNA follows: TGTGCCAGCAGCTTAGCGAAGGGCTACACCTTC. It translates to CASSLAKGYTF.

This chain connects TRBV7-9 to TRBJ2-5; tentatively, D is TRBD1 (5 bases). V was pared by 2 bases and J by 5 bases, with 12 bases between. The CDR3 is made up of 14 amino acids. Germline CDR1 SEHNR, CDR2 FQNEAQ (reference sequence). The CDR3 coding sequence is TGTGCCAGCAGCTTAAGTGGGGCGACGGAGACCCAGTACTTC. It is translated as CASSLSGATETQYF.

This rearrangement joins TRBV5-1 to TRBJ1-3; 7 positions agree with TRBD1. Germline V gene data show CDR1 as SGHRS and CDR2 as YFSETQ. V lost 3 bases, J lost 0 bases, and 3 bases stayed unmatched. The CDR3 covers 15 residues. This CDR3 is CASSYGTVSGNTIYF. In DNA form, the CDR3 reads TGCGCCAGCAGCTACGGGACAGTCTCTGGAAACACCATATATTTT. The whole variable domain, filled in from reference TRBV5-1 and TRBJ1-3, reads KAGVTQTPRYLIKTRGQQVTLSCSPISGHRSVSWYQQTPGQGLQFLFEYFSETQRNKGNFPGRFSGRQFSNSRSEMNVSTLELGDSALYLCASSYGTVSGNTIYFGEGSWLTVV.

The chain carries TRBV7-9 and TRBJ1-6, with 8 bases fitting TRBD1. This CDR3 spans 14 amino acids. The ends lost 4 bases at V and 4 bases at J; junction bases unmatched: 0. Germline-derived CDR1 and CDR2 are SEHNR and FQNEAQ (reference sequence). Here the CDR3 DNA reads TGTGCCAGCAGCTACAGGGGGTATAATTCACCCCTCCACTTT. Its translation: CASSYRGYNSPLHF.